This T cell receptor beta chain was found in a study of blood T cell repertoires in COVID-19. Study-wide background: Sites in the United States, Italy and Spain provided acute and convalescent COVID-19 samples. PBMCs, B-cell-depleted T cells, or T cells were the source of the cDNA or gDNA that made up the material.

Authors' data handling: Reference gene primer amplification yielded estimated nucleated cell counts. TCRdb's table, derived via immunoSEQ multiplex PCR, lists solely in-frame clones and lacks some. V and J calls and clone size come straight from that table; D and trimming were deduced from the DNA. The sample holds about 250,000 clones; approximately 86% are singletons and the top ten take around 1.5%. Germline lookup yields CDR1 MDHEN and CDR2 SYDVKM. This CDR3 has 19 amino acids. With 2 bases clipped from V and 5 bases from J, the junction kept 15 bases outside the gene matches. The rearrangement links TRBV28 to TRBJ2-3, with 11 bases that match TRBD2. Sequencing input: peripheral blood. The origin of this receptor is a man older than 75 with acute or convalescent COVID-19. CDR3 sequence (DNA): TGTGCCAGCAGTTTAAACCCTCCGGGTAGCGGGAGGGCCCAAGATACGCAGTATTTT. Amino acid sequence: CASSLNPPGSGRAQDTQYF.